The 26 T cell receptor beta chains below were found in one sample sequenced in a study of CD8 T cells in Susac syndrome. Reverse transcription used roughly 0.5 to 1 ug RNA and random hexamers. MiXCR was run by TCRdb on the immunoSEQ multiplex PCR reads, yielding one entry per CDR3 protein. The sample consists of about 76,000 distinct CDR3 sequences, around 93% of them appearing once. Sequencing was carried out using CD8+ T cells from PBMCs. The receptor source for this set is a human donor with Susac syndrome.

The V call is TRBV20-1, the J call TRBJ2-1, with 7 bases lining up with TRBD2. Trimming took 4 bases from V and 6 from J; bases not matched to a gene: 9. Germline V gives CDR1 DFQATT, CDR2 SNEGSKA (reference sequence). This CDR3 spans 14 amino acids. The CDR3 bases are TGCAGTGCTACCAGCGGGACCAGCATCAATGAGCAGTTCTTC. The encoded protein is CSATSGTSINEQFF.

This clonotype was recorded once. The chain is built from TRBV5-4 and TRBJ2-1, with 10 bases aligning to TRBD2. The trim removed 4 bases at V and 5 bases at J, leaving 12 bases unmatched. The length of the CDR3 is 17 residues. Per the germline V gene, CDR1 is SGHNT and CDR2 is YYREEE (reference sequence). DNA for the CDR3: TGTGCCAGCAGCGACACCTTTAGCGGGGGGCCCCACAATGAGCAGTTCTTC. This translates into CASSDTFSGGPHNEQFF.

A few counts support this clonotype. This rearrangement joins TRBV7-2 to TRBJ1-1, with a possible D match to TRBD1 (5 bases). V was trimmed by 4 bases and J by 0 bases, leaving 9 bases between them. CDR1 and CDR2 (germline): SGHTA, FQGNSA. The CDR3 extends over 14 amino acids. CDR3 sequence (DNA): TGTGCCAGCAGCTCGGGACCTATGAACACTGAAGCTTTCTTT. It translates to CASSSGPMNTEAFF.

The chain carries TRBV30 and TRBJ2-7; 11 bases map to TRBD1. The CDR3 has 13 residues. Trimming cost V 5 bases and J 6 bases; bases outside gene matches: 6. Germline CDR1 and CDR2: GTSNPN and SVGIG (reference sequence). The CDR3 region has the DNA TGTGCCTGGGACCGGACAGGGGGCTTCGAGCAGTACTTC. This sequence encodes CAWDRTGGFEQYF. Using reference TRBV30 and TRBJ2-7 for the parts outside the CDR3, the full variable domain is SQTIHQWPATLVQPVGSPLSLECTVEGTSNPNLYWYRQAAGRGLQLLFYSVGIGQISSEVPQNLSASRPQDRQFILSSKKLLLSDSGFYLCAWDRTGGFEQYFGPGTRLTVT.

V is TRBV18 and J is TRBJ2-3; D not certain. The V gene lost 0 bases and the J gene lost 4 bases, with 14 bases spanning the gap. Germline-derived CDR1 and CDR2 are KGHSH and LQKENI. The CDR3 has 16 amino acids. CDR3 residues: CASSPPGWSWPDTQYF. CDR3 DNA sequence: TGTGCCAGCTCACCACCGGGGTGGAGTTGGCCAGATACGCAGTATTTT. Combining the CDR3 with reference TRBV18 and TRBJ2-3 gives the whole variable domain NAGVMQNPRHLVRRRGQEARLRCSPMKGHSHVYWYRQLPEEGLKFMVYLQKENIIDESGMPKERFSAEFPKEGPSILRIQQVVRGDSAAYFCASSPPGWSWPDTQYFGPGTRLTVL.

V usage is TRBV3-1 and J usage is TRBJ1-2; perhaps TRBD1 as D (5 bases). V was clipped by 3 bases and J by 1 base, with 15 bases between them. Germline loops: CDR1 LGHDT, CDR2 YNNKEL (reference sequence). This CDR3 has 16 amino acids. The CDR3 loop is CASSHQQAPLNYGYTF. The CDR3 bases are TGTGCCAGCAGCCATCAACAGGCACCCCTTAACTATGGCTACACCTTC.

The chain is built from TRBV5-4 and TRBJ2-1; 9 bases map to TRBD2. This CDR3 has 16 residues. J lost 4 bases, V lost 0 bases, and 5 bases had no gene match. The V gene's germline CDR1 is SGHNT and CDR2 YYREEE (reference sequence). In nucleotides, the CDR3 is TGTGCCAGCAGCTTGGGTTCTCTAGCGGGGTACAATGAGCAGTTCTTC. Protein sequence: CASSLGSLAGYNEQFF.

J is TRBJ2-3 and V is TRBV6-2 or TRBV6-3; TRBD2 agrees at 13 bases. This CDR3 is built from 15 residues. The germline V gene has CDR1 MNHEY and CDR2 SVGEGT. Trimming took 4 bases from V and 4 from J; bases not matched to a gene: 2. CDR3 protein: CASSWTSGSSDTQYF. In DNA form, the CDR3 reads TGTGCCAGCAGTTGGACTAGCGGGAGTTCAGATACGCAGTATTTT.

This rearrangement joins TRBV20-1 to TRBJ2-7; 9 bases agree with TRBD1. This CDR3 has 16 amino acids. Unmatched junction bases numbered 16, after V lost 6 bases and J lost 4 bases. Germline V gene data show CDR1 as DFQATT and CDR2 as SNEGSKA (reference sequence). CDR3 sequence (DNA): TGCAGTGCCTATACACGGGACAGGGAGTCGAGGTACGAGCAGTACTTC. The encoded protein is CSAYTRDRESRYEQYF.

The rearrangement joins TRBV20-1 to TRBJ2-7, with D perhaps matching TRBD1 (6 bases). V was shortened by 7 bases and J by 3 bases, with 13 bases between the two germline ends. CDR1 is DFQATT and CDR2 is SNEGSKA in the germline V gene (reference sequence). This CDR3 has 12 residues. The CDR3 loop reads CSVGTQSYEQYF. The CDR3 region has the DNA TGCAGTGTAGGGACACAAAGCTACGAGCAGTACTTC.

The V and J genes are TRBV20-1 and TRBJ2-3; no reliable D call. The CDR3 covers 13 residues. Germline CDR1 is DFQATT and CDR2 is SNEGSKA (reference sequence). Deletions cut 0 bases from V and 2 bases from J, with 6 bases between. The CDR3: CSARDTPTDTQYF. Here the CDR3 DNA reads TGCAGTGCTAGAGATACCCCCACAGATACGCAGTATTTT.

J is TRBJ1-2 and V is TRBV6-6; possibly TRBD1 for D (5 bases). The V and J ends lost 7 bases and 1 base respectively, with 13 bases between them. Germline CDR1 reads MNHNY; CDR2 reads SVGAGI (reference sequence). CDR3 length: 14 residues. The CDR3 here is CASTHPRVNYGYTF. The CDR3 nucleotides read TGTGCCAGCACCCACCCCAGGGTTAACTATGGCTACACCTTC.

V and J are TRBV7-9 and TRBJ2-7; TRBD1 matches at 9 bases. V shed 2 bases, J shed 3 bases, and the junction held 5 bases outside the gene matches. The length of the CDR3 is 15 residues. Germline loops: CDR1 SEHNR, CDR2 FQNEAQ (reference sequence). CDR3 sequence reads: CASSLPGQGIYEQYF. For the CDR3, the DNA is TGTGCCAGCAGCTTACCGGGACAGGGCATCTACGAGCAGTACTTC.

The chain recombines TRBV24-1 with TRBJ1-3; D perhaps matches TRBD1 (6 bases). The CDR3 consists of 12 residues. V was trimmed by 8 bases and J by 3 bases, leaving 7 bases between them. Per the germline V gene, CDR1 is KGHDR and CDR2 is SFDVKD. The CDR3 region has the DNA TGTGCCACCAAGGGGGATGGAAACACCATATATTTT. Its protein product is CATKGDGNTIYF.

Only a few counts were recorded for this clonotype. The chain has TRBV4-3 and TRBJ2-3, with D possibly being TRBD1 (6 bases). Germline CDR1 reads LGHNA; CDR2 reads YSLEER. V lost 3 bases and J lost 4, with 11 bases in between. The CDR3 is 14 amino acids. The CDR3 DNA is TGCGCCAGCAGCCACGAACAGGGTTCAGATACGCAGTATTTT. Translated, it gives CASSHEQGSDTQYF.

The chain recombines TRBV5-4 with TRBJ2-7; TRBD2 is a possible D gene (6 bases). Germline V lookup: CDR1 SGHNT, CDR2 YYREEE (reference sequence). The CDR3 is 11 residues long. Trimming left V 4 bases short and J 7 bases short, with 9 bases between. CDR3 in amino acids: CASSVRGEQYF. CDR3 DNA: TGTGCCAGCAGCGTCCGGGGGGAGCAGTACTTC.

The CDR3 nucleotides are TGTGCCAGCAGCTTATTGCAGGAAGTAACCTACGAGCAGTACTTC. This gives the protein CASSLLQEVTYEQYF. This sequence joins TRBV11-2 and TRBJ2-7; unclear D gene. Germline V gene lookup returns CDR1 SGHAT and CDR2 FQNNGV. V lost 2 bases, J lost 2 bases, and 13 bases lay in between. The CDR3 sequence is 15 residues long.

The J gene is TRBJ2-5, the V gene TRBV12-3 or TRBV12-4, with no clear D. CDR3 length: 13 residues. Trimming stripped 8 bases from V and 5 bases from J, with 15 bases between. The CDR3 is CASRPLGEETQYF. DNA of the CDR3: TGTGCCAGCCGCCCATTAGGCGAGGAGACCCAGTACTTC.

V gene TRBV28 combines with J gene TRBJ1-4; 7 bases are a match to TRBD1. Germline V lookup: CDR1 MDHEN, CDR2 SYDVKM. This CDR3 region has 13 residues. J was trimmed by 8 bases and V by 6 bases; bases with no gene match: 6. The DNA of the CDR3 is TGTGCCAGCAGGAGGGGGCCACAAGAAAAACTGTTTTTT. It translates to CASRRGPQEKLFF.

The chain employs TRBV6-2 or TRBV6-3 and TRBJ2-5; D ambiguous. Trimming removed 4 bases at V and 5 bases at J, with 14 bases between. Germline V lookup: CDR1 MNHEY, CDR2 SVGEGT. This CDR3 is built from 14 residues. The CDR3 region is CASSWLLIGETQYF. DNA for the CDR3: TGTGCCAGCAGTTGGTTGCTAATCGGGGAGACCCAGTACTTC.

The chain is built from TRBV6-5 and TRBJ2-5, with 8 bases aligning to TRBD1. Germline CDR1 and CDR2: MNHEY and SVGAGI. This CDR3 has 16 residues. The J segment lost 6 bases and the V segment lost 1 base, leaving 10 bases of the junction unmatched. In DNA form, the CDR3 reads TGTGCCAGCAGTTACTTACCGGGACAGGCTCGAAAGACCCAGTACTTC. Translated, it gives CASSYLPGQARKTQYF.

The chain has TRBV7-2 and TRBJ1-4; D is unclear. This CDR3 region has 14 residues. Trimming removed 5 bases at V and 4 bases at J, with 11 bases between. Germline assignment: CDR1 SGHTA and CDR2 FQGNSA. CDR3 protein: CASSQAVFNEKLFF. The CDR3 DNA sequence: TGTGCCAGCAGCCAAGCAGTGTTTAATGAAAAACTGTTTTTT.

This sequence joins TRBV20-1 and TRBJ2-7; tentatively, D is TRBD2 (5 bases). This CDR3 spans 16 amino acids. With 0 bases removed from V and 2 bases from J, the gap between germline ends came to 17 bases. Germline V lookup: CDR1 DFQATT, CDR2 SNEGSKA (reference sequence). The CDR3 nucleotides are TGCAGTGCTAGAGATAATCCTTGGAGCGGCACCTACGAGCAGTACTTC. Encoded protein: CSARDNPWSGTYEQYF.

The chain uses TRBV18 and TRBJ1-5, with 7 bases identical to TRBD1. Unmatched junction bases numbered 9, after V lost 4 bases and J lost 3 bases. The CDR3 runs 16 residues. Looked up from germline, CDR1 is KGHSH and CDR2 is LQKENI. The CDR3 loop is CASSRTGTVSNQPQHF. For the CDR3, the DNA is TGTGCCAGCTCACGCACAGGGACAGTTTCCAATCAGCCCCAGCATTTT.

V and J are TRBV7-9 and TRBJ1-2, with 10 bases fitting TRBD1. J was trimmed by 4 bases and V by 5 bases; bases with no gene match: 7. There are 15 residues in the CDR3. Per germline, CDR1 SEHNR and CDR2 FQNEAQ (reference sequence). The CDR3 loop is CASSVSGTGAYGYTF. The CDR3 nucleotides read TGTGCCAGCAGCGTGTCCGGGACAGGGGCCTATGGCTACACCTTC.

This rearrangement joins TRBV7-2 to TRBJ2-7; 13 bases align to TRBD2. V shed 4 bases and J 2 bases; nucleotides not matched to a gene: 2. From germline, CDR1 is SGHTA and CDR2 FQGNSA. CDR3 size: 15 residues. CDR3 region: CASSWGLAGTYEQYF. The CDR3 coding sequence is TGTGCCAGCAGCTGGGGACTAGCGGGGACCTACGAGCAGTACTTC.